This entry describes one T cell receptor beta chain. This clone has only a few counts. Its antigen is currently not known. Within one base of it there is no much larger clone, and no base qualities were kept. V was cut back by 5 bases and J by 7 bases, leaving a gap of 14 bases between them. The CDR3 runs 13 residues from the cysteine to the phenylalanine. Only the CDR3 part of the read is kept: 39 bases, read in frame from the first base. CDR1 and CDR2 are drawn from the germline V gene (reference sequence): LNHDA, SQIVND. The immunoSEQ Assay, a bias-controlled multiplex PCR, was used to amplify TCRbeta CDR3 regions from genomic DNA. As for the original processing: The number of nucleated cells in each sample was estimated from the amplification of reference gene primers within the assay. Sequence reads were collapsed and filtered to measure the absolute abundance of every unique TCRbeta CDR3 rearrangement. Productive Simpson clonality was computed per sample as the square root of Simpson's diversity index over productive rearrangements. TCRdb took over this immuneACCESS table, retaining in-frame rearrangements with V and J assigned. Such tables are incomplete; in checked studies, under half of the missing clones stem from an unresolved V gene, and the remainder is unexplained. V, J and clone size derive from that table, while D and trimming were established from the DNA sequence. The sample profile shows 200,000 to 250,000 clones; around nine tenths of them were found once. 6% to 9% of the sample comes from the top ten.

Each collaborating institution followed its own protocols to collect whole blood in K2EDTA tubes. For TCRbeta analysis, collaborators shipped samples in one of three forms: frozen whole blood, isolated PBMCs, or DNA extracted from either of those sample types. The data were taken from a study of blood T cell repertoires in COVID-19 (TCRdb year 2020). The study in broad terms: Samples from collaborators originated in the United States, Italy and Spain and spanned both the acute and convalescent phases of COVID-19. The material from the prospective study consisted of cDNA or gDNA derived from T cells, B-cell-depleted T cells, or PBMCs. Deeply sampled blood TCRbeta repertoires from subjects exposed to, actively infected with, or recovered from COVID-19 were included in the dataset. The repertoires were made available in a free public database intended to serve as a resource for research on the immune response to SARS-CoV-2. Samples came from the ongoing ImmuneRACE study (first 160 participants) plus 1,254 subjects from 6 global collaborators. Sample metadata almost always included a de-identified subject ID, COVID-19 status, age in years and sex. Where available, HLA class I and class II types were obtained from metadata supplied by the sample provider rather than from assay-based typing. Results the study describes overall, beyond this receptor: Clinical and demographic metadata were provided uncurated, with the amount varying by source and participant.

Sequenced input: peripheral blood. The sequence derives from a woman aged 70-85 years with active or convalescent COVID-19. This receptor chain uses TRBV19 and TRBJ1-1; the D gene identity is not certain. The CDR3 here reads CASSPLRGVEAFF. The sequenced DNA: TGTGCCAGTAGTCCCCTCCGGGGAGTTGAAGCTTTCTTT.